This T cell receptor beta chain appears in the sequencing data of a study of control samples from healthy donors and cancer patients. Measured with immunoSEQ multiplex PCR; TCRdb has only the in-frame clones, and not every one. The table includes 120,000 to 150,000 clones, about 90% detected once. CDR3 length: 16 residues. V was clipped by 2 bases and J by 0 bases; unmatched bases: 6. Germline V gene sequence: CDR1 KGHSH, CDR2 LQKENI. Input material: blood. The chain has TRBV18 and TRBJ2-7; TRBD1 matches 8 bases. The receptor was isolated from a man aged 18 to 30 in good health. CDR3 in DNA: TGTGCCAGCTCACCAATAGGACAGGGAGGCTCCTACGAGCAGTACTTC. This translates into CASSPIGQGGSYEQYF.